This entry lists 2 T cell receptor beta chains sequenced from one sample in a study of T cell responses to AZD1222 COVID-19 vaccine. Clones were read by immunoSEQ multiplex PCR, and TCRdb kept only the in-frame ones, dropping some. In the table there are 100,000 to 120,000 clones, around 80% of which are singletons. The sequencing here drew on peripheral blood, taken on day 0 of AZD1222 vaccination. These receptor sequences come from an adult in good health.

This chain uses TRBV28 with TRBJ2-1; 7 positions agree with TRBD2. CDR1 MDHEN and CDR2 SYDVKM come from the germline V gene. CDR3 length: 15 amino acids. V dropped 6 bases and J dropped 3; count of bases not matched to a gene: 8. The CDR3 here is CASRRGPGGYNEQFF. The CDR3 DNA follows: TGTGCCAGCAGGCGAGGACCGGGGGGCTACAATGAGCAGTTCTTC.

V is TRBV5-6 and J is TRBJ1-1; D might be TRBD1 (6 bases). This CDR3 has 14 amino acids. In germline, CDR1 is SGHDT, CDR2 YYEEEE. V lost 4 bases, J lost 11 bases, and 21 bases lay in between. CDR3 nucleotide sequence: TGTGCCAGCAGCCTTACACCCGGACCGCAGGGGGCTTTCTTT. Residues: CASSLTPGPQGAFF.